These T cell receptor beta chains were read from a single sample in a study of blood T cells in healthy people across ages. MiXCR, run by TCRdb on the 5' RACE reads, gives a single entry per CDR3 protein. The sample carries hundreds of thousands of distinct CDR3 sequences, approximately 40% recorded once. Input material: blood. The receptor set was obtained from a man older than 75 in good health. CDR3s include the opening cysteine and the closing phenylalanine or tryptophan. Fields, in order: CDR3 protein, CDR3 DNA, D gene, clone size, V gene, J gene. A D gene is named only where the DNA matches it firmly. Some rows have no size entry. The others give once, few or many, or a class for an expanded clone.

CDR3aa: CSARDPRQGRETQYF
CDR3nt: TGCAGTGCTAGAGATCCTAGACAGGGAAGAGAGACCCAGTACTTC
d_gene: TRBD1
abundance: few
v_gene: TRBV20-1
j_gene: TRBJ2-5

CDR3aa: CASSVVAGGTYNEQFF
CDR3nt: TGTGCCAGCAGCGTAGTCGCGGGAGGTACCTACAATGAGCAGTTCTTC
d_gene: TRBD2
abundance: -
v_gene: TRBV9
j_gene: TRBJ2-1

CDR3aa: CASSHRGMNTEAFF
CDR3nt: TGTGCCAGCAGCCACAGGGGTATGAACACTGAAGCTTTCTTT
d_gene: TRBD1
abundance: few
v_gene: TRBV7-2
j_gene: TRBJ1-1

CDR3aa: CSARGVVSGVSYNEQFF
CDR3nt: TGCAGTGCTAGAGGAGTCGTTAGCGGCGTCTCCTACAATGAGCAGTTCTTC
d_gene: -
abundance: -
v_gene: TRBV20-1
j_gene: TRBJ2-1

CDR3aa: CSVDRANSNYGYTF
CDR3nt: TGCAGCGTTGATAGGGCCAACTCTAACTATGGCTACACCTTC
d_gene: -
abundance: few
v_gene: TRBV29-1
j_gene: TRBJ1-2

CDR3aa: CSADLSGTYNEQFF
CDR3nt: TGCAGTGCCGACCTTAGCGGGACCTACAATGAGCAGTTCTTC
d_gene: TRBD2
abundance: many
v_gene: TRBV20-1
j_gene: TRBJ2-1

CDR3aa: CSVVTGDYGYTF
CDR3nt: TGCAGCGTTGTTACAGGAGACTATGGCTACACCTTC
d_gene: -
abundance: many
v_gene: TRBV29-1
j_gene: TRBJ1-2

CDR3aa: CSASSSGSIGDEQYF
CDR3nt: TGCAGTGCTAGTTCAAGCGGGAGCATTGGAGACGAGCAGTACTTC
d_gene: TRBD2
abundance: many
v_gene: TRBV20-1
j_gene: TRBJ2-7

CDR3aa: CASSFSRGTGGLDEQYF
CDR3nt: TGTGCCAGCAGCTTTTCCCGAGGGACAGGGGGTCTCGACGAGCAGTACTTC
d_gene: TRBD1
abundance: few
v_gene: TRBV7-9
j_gene: TRBJ2-7

CDR3aa: CASSPSANFQETQYF
CDR3nt: TGTGCCAGCTCACCAAGTGCCAACTTCCAAGAGACCCAGTACTTC
d_gene: -
abundance: -
v_gene: TRBV18
j_gene: TRBJ2-5

CDR3aa: CASSLEKETQYF
CDR3nt: TGTGCCAGCAGCTTAGAAAAAGAGACCCAGTACTTC
d_gene: -
abundance: few
v_gene: TRBV7-2
j_gene: TRBJ2-5

CDR3aa: CASSLRWTGTQETQYF
CDR3nt: TGTGCCAGCAGCTTACGGTGGACAGGGACACAAGAGACCCAGTACTTC
d_gene: TRBD1
abundance: many
v_gene: TRBV7-2
j_gene: TRBJ2-5

CDR3aa: CASRISTGELFF
CDR3nt: TGTGCCAGCAGGATTTCCACCGGGGAGCTGTTTTTT
d_gene: -
abundance: few
v_gene: TRBV12-3/TRBV12-4
j_gene: TRBJ2-2

CDR3aa: CASSNLDRGFYEQYF
CDR3nt: TGTGCCAGCAGTAACCTCGACAGGGGGTTTTACGAGCAGTACTTC
d_gene: TRBD1
abundance: few
v_gene: TRBV6-2/TRBV6-3
j_gene: TRBJ2-7

CDR3aa: CASSLGSAGGTEKLFF
CDR3nt: TGTGCCAGCAGCTTAGGGTCGGCAGGAGGTACCGAAAAACTGTTTTTT
d_gene: -
abundance: -
v_gene: TRBV7-9
j_gene: TRBJ1-4